The rows below give T cell receptor beta chains drawn from one sample of a study of T-cell reconstitution after alpha-beta-depleted transplantation in children. MiXCR, applied by TCRdb to the PCR reads, yields one record per CDR3 protein. The data hold about 590,000 distinct CDR3 sequences, with approximately 12% observed a single time. Sequencing was performed on PBMCs, mostly from graft donor cells, taken 360 days after TCRalphabeta/CD19-depleted stem cell transplant. These receptors were obtained from a male patient between 5 and 17 years old who had a stem cell transplant for acute myeloid leukemia, so the T cells may come from the graft donor. CDR3s include the opening cysteine and the closing phenylalanine or tryptophan. The D gene is left open where the match is weak. Clone size is given for some rows only: seen once, a few or many times, or a class if the clone is expanded.

cdr3_nt | cdr3_aa | j_call | v_call | clone_size | d_call
TGTGCCAGCAGTTTATGGGGCCTAAGCACAGATACGCAGTATTTT | CASSLWGLSTDTQYF | TRBJ2-3 | TRBV28 | medium-sized | -
TGTGCCAGCAGCCAAGTCCCACTCACCACTAGCCTAGACACCGGGGAGCTGTTTTTT | CASSQVPLTTSLDTGELFF | TRBJ2-2 | TRBV14 | - | -
TGTGCCACCAGTGATTTCTCTAGCGGGATGGTCAATACGCAGTATTTT | CATSDFSSGMVNTQYF | TRBJ2-3 | TRBV24-1 | few | TRBD2
TGTGCCAGCAGCGAGGGAGGTGACAATGAGCAGTTCTTC | CASSEGGDNEQFF | TRBJ2-1 | TRBV12-3/TRBV12-4 | few | -
TGTGCCAGCAGCGTTCAGGGGGCGACTGAAGCTTTCTTT | CASSVQGATEAFF | TRBJ1-1 | TRBV28 | few | TRBD1
TGTGCCACCAGTGACCACAGGGTCCTGGTCACCGGGGAGCTGTTTTTT | CATSDHRVLVTGELFF | TRBJ2-2 | TRBV24-1 | many | -
TGTGCCAGCAGCTTAGCCCTTGGGGTTGGCTACACCTTC | CASSLALGVGYTF | TRBJ1-2 | TRBV7-2 | few | -
TGTGCCAGCAGCAACACAGGGACTAGCACAGATACGCAGTATTTT | CASSNTGTSTDTQYF | TRBJ2-3 | TRBV7-9 | few | -
TGTGCCAGCTCACCACAATCTCTAAGGTCCCTCTTACACTACGAGCAGTACTTC | CASSPQSLRSLLHYEQYF | TRBJ2-7 | TRBV18 | few | -
TGCAGCGTTGGTTTAGCGAATGAGCAGTTCTTC | CSVGLANEQFF | TRBJ2-1 | TRBV29-1 | many | -
TGTGCCAGCAGTCCCTACGGGGGAACCTACGAGCAGTACTTC | CASSPYGGTYEQYF | TRBJ2-7 | TRBV27 | - | -
TGTGCCAGCAGTTCACTAGCGGGAGACTACGAGCAGTACTTC | CASSSLAGDYEQYF | TRBJ2-7 | TRBV27 | few | TRBD2
TGTGCCATGGCCCCCCTGGAGGGTGAGACCCAGTACTTC | CAMAPLEGETQYF | TRBJ2-5 | TRBV10-3 | many | -
TGTGCCAGCAGCCAACTAGCGGGAGGTCCCGGACGAGGCAATGAGCAGTTCTTC | CASSQLAGGPGRGNEQFF | TRBJ2-1 | TRBV6-1 | - | TRBD2
TGTGCCAGCAGTTCACAAACTCACACAGATACGCAGTATTTT | CASSSQTHTDTQYF | TRBJ2-3 | TRBV27 | - | -
TGTGCCATCAGTGAGGAGACTAGCGGGAACCACGAGCAGTACTTC | CAISEETSGNHEQYF | TRBJ2-7 | TRBV10-3 | few | TRBD2
TGTGCCAGCAGCTTGGATCTCCCGGGCACCGGGGAGCTGTTTTTT | CASSLDLPGTGELFF | TRBJ2-2 | TRBV11-2 | - | -
TGCGCCAGCAGCCAAGACCCGGGACTAGCGGGAGGTCCTCCCACAGATACGCAGTATTTT | CASSQDPGLAGGPPTDTQYF | TRBJ2-3 | TRBV4-3 | few | TRBD2
TGTGCCAGCAGCTCAGGACTAGCGGCCTCCTACGAGCAGTACTTC | CASSSGLAASYEQYF | TRBJ2-7 | TRBV7-2 | many | TRBD2
TGTGCCAGCAGCTTAGAGCCACCTCACAGGGGGCACTACGAGCAGTACTTC | CASSLEPPHRGHYEQYF | TRBJ2-7 | TRBV7-9 | - | TRBD1
TGTGCCAGCAGCCCAAGACGGGGGACCATATATTTT | CASSPRRGTIYF | TRBJ1-3 | TRBV28 | - | -
TGTGCCAGCTCACCGACTAGCGGGAATTCGGGTGAGCAGTTCTTC | CASSPTSGNSGEQFF | TRBJ2-1 | TRBV18 | - | TRBD2
TGTGCCAGTAGTAACAGGGGTGGGCAGACCCAGTACTTC | CASSNRGGQTQYF | TRBJ2-5 | TRBV19 | many | TRBD1
TGTGCCAGCTCTCTGGACAGGGGGATTCAGCCCCAGCATTTT | CASSLDRGIQPQHF | TRBJ1-5 | TRBV18 | - | TRBD1
TGTGCCAGCAGCCCTGGGACGTCGTCGAACACTGAAGCTTTCTTT | CASSPGTSSNTEAFF | TRBJ1-1 | TRBV27 | few | -
TGTGCCAGCAGCTTAGTGTGGGGCAGACAAGAGACCCAGTACTTC | CASSLVWGRQETQYF | TRBJ2-5 | TRBV11-2 | - | -
TGCAGTGCTAGGGCGTTTAGGGCGGCCTCCTACAATGAGCAGTTCTTC | CSARAFRAASYNEQFF | TRBJ2-1 | TRBV20-1 | few | -
TGTGCCAGCAGCCGTTCTGGCGGACAGCCCTACGAGCAGTACTTC | CASSRSGGQPYEQYF | TRBJ2-7 | TRBV7-2 | - | -
TGTGCCAGCAGTTTGGTGGGGCCCCAGCATTTT | CASSLVGPQHF | TRBJ1-5 | TRBV28 | - | -
TGTGCCAGCAGTTACGGCCAAGACATCACAGATACGCAGTATTTT | CASSYGQDITDTQYF | TRBJ2-3 | TRBV6-5 | many | -
TGCAGCGTTGAAGGTCACAGGGGTGTAACTGAAGCTTTCTTT | CSVEGHRGVTEAFF | TRBJ1-1 | TRBV29-1 | many | TRBD1
TGTGCCAGCAGTTTTGAGACGCGGATGGATACGCAGTATTTT | CASSFETRMDTQYF | TRBJ2-3 | TRBV28 | few | -
TGTGCCAGTACCGACAGGAAAGCTCTCAATCAGCCCCAGCATTTT | CASTDRKALNQPQHF | TRBJ1-5 | TRBV28 | many | -
TGTGCCAGCAGCTTGATCGGACTAGCGACCGATCTGCAAGAGACCCAGTACTTC | CASSLIGLATDLQETQYF | TRBJ2-5 | TRBV11-1 | few | TRBD2
TGTGCCAGCAGCTTGGTCGCTAGCGGTAAACCAAGCTCCTACAATGAGCAGTTCTTC | CASSLVASGKPSSYNEQFF | TRBJ2-1 | TRBV5-4 | few | TRBD2
TGCAGTGCCGAACAGGACTATGAATACGAGCAGTACTTC | CSAEQDYEYEQYF | TRBJ2-7 | TRBV20-1 | - | -
TGTGCCAGCAGTTACGGGGGGACAGGGAGGAGCTCCTACGAGCAGTACTTC | CASSYGGTGRSSYEQYF | TRBJ2-7 | TRBV6-2/TRBV6-3 | - | TRBD1
TGCGCCAGCAGCTTACCGCAGCACAGCACAGATACGCAGTATTTT | CASSLPQHSTDTQYF | TRBJ2-3 | TRBV5-1 | - | -
TGTGCCATCAGGAAGGGCACCGACAATGAGCAGTTCTTC | CAIRKGTDNEQFF | TRBJ2-1 | TRBV10-3 | many | -
TGCAGCGTACCGGGACAGGCACACTATGGCTACACCTTC | CSVPGQAHYGYTF | TRBJ1-2 | TRBV29-1 | many | TRBD1
TGCGCCAGCAGCCAAGATTGGGGGGACGGGGAGCTGTTTTTT | CASSQDWGDGELFF | TRBJ2-2 | TRBV4-3 | many | -
TGCAGTGCTCCCGGGGGACTAGCGGGATCCTACGAGCAGTACTTC | CSAPGGLAGSYEQYF | TRBJ2-7 | TRBV20-1 | many | TRBD2
TGTGCCAGCAGCCGAACTCCGGACAGTAACTATGGCTACACCTTC | CASSRTPDSNYGYTF | TRBJ1-2 | TRBV6-2/TRBV6-3 | few | -
TGTGCCAGCAACCAATTCTTCGGGACTAGCGGGAGGGAGGGCGGTGAGCAGTTCTTC | CASNQFFGTSGREGGEQFF | TRBJ2-1 | TRBV28 | few | TRBD2
TGTGCCAGCAGCCGGACTAGCGGGGCCCTAGCCAAAAACATTCAGTACTTC | CASSRTSGALAKNIQYF | TRBJ2-4 | TRBV5-8 | - | TRBD2
TGTGCCAGGACCGAGGGCAGTTATAATTCACCCCTCCACTTT | CARTEGSYNSPLHF | TRBJ1-6 | TRBV28 | many | -
TGCAGTGCCCCGGCGGACACAGATACGCAGTATTTT | CSAPADTDTQYF | TRBJ2-3 | TRBV20-1 | few | -
TGTGCCAGCAGCCAACGGGACGTCAACGAGCAGTACTTC | CASSQRDVNEQYF | TRBJ2-7 | TRBV3-1 | many | -